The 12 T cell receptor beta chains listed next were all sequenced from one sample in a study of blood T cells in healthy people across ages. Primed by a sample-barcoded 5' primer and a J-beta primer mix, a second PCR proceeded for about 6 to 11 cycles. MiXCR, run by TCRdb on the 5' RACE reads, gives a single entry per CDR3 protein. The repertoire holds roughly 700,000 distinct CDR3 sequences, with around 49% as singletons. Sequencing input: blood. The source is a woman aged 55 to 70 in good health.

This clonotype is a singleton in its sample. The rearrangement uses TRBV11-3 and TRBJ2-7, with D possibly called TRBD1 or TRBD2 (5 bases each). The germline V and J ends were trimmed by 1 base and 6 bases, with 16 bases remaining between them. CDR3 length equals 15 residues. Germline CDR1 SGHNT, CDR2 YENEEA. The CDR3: CASSLGGRSKSEQYF. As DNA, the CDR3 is TGTGCCAGCAGCTTAGGGGGACGGAGTAAATCCGAGCAGTACTTC. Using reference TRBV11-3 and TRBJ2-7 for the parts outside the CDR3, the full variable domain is EAGVVQSPRYKIIEKKQPVAFWCNPISGHNTLYWYLQNLGQGPELLIRYENEEAVDDSQLPKDRFSAERLKGVDSTLKIQPAELGDSAVYLCASSLGGRSKSEQYFGPGTRLTVT.

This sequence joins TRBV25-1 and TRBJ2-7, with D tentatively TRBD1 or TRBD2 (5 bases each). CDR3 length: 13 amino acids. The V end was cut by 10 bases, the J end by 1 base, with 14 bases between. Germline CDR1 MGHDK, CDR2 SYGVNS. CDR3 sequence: CATGIGGSYEQYF. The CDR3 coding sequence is TGTGCCACCGGAATTGGGGGATCCTACGAGCAGTACTTC.

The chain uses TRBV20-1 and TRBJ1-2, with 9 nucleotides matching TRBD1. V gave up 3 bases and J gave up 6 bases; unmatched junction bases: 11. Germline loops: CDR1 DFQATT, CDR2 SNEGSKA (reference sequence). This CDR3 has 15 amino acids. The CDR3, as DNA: TGCAGTGCTAGGCGGGACCCGGGACAGGGCGATGGCTACACCTTC. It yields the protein CSARRDPGQGDGYTF.

CDR3 sequence reads: CATRVGGASSYEQYF. The CDR3 DNA sequence: TGTGCCACCAGAGTGGGGGGCGCGTCATCCTACGAGCAGTACTTC. The rearrangement joins TRBV15 to TRBJ2-7; tentatively, D is TRBD1 or TRBD2 (6 bases each). CDR1 and CDR2 (germline): LNHNV, YYDKDF (reference sequence). The CDR3 is 15 residues long. Trimming removed 6 bases from V and 1 base from J, with 16 bases in between.

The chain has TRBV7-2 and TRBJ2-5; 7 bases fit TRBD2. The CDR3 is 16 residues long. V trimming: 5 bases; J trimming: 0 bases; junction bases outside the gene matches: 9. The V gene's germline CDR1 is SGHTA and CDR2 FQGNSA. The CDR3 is CASSPGGRRDQETQYF. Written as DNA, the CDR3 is TGTGCCAGCAGCCCGGGGGGTCGACGTGACCAAGAGACCCAGTACTTC. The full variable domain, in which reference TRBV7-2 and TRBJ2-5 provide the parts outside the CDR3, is GAGVSQSPSNKVTEKGKDVELRCDPISGHTALYWYRQSLGQGLEFLIYFQGNSAPDKSGLPSDRFSAERTGGSVSTLTIQRTQQEDSAVYLCASSPGGRRDQETQYFGPGTRLLVL.

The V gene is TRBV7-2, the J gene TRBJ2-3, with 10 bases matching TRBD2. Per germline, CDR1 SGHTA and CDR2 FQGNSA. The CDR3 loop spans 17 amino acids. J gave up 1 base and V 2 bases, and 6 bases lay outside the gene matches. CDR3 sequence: CASSLPAGTSGTDTQYF. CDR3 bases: TGTGCCAGCAGCTTACCCGCCGGGACTAGCGGCACAGATACGCAGTATTTT.

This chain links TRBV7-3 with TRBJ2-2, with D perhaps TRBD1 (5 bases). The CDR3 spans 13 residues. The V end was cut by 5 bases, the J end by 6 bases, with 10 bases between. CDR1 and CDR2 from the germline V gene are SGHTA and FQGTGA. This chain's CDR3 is CASSPLTAGELFF. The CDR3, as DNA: TGTGCCAGCAGCCCGTTGACAGCCGGGGAGCTGTTTTTT.

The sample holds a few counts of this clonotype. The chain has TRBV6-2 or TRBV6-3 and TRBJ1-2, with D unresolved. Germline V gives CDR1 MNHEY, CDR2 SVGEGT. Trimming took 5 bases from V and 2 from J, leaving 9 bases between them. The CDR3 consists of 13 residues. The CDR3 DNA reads TGTGCCAGCAGTCTCCCAGTAAACTATGGCTACACCTTC. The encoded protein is CASSLPVNYGYTF.

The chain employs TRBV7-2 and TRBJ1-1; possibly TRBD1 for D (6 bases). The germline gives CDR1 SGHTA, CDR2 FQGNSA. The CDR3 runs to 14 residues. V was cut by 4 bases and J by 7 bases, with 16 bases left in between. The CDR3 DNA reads TGTGCCAGCAGCTATCCAGGGGTTCCCTATGAAGCTTTCTTT. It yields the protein CASSYPGVPYEAFF.

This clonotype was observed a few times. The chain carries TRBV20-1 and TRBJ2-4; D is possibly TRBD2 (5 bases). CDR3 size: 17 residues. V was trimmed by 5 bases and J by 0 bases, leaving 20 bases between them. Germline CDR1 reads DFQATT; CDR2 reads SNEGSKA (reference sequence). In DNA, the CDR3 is TGCAGTGCTCCCCCCATCTCTAGCAGCCTAGCCAAAAACATTCAGTACTTC. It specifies CSAPPISSSLAKNIQYF.

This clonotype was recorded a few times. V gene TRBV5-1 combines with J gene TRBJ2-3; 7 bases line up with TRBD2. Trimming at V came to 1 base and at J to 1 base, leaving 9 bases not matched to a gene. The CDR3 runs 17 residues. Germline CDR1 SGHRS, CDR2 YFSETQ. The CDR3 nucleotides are TGCGCCAGCAGCTTGCCGTGGGCGGGAGTCGGCACAGATACGCAGTATTTT. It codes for CASSLPWAGVGTDTQYF.

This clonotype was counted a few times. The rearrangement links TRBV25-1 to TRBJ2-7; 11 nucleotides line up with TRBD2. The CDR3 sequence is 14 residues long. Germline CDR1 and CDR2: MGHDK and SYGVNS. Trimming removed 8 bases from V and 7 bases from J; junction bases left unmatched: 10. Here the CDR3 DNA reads TGTGCCAGCGGCGGGACTAGCGGCAACAATGAGCAGTACTTC. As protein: CASGGTSGNNEQYF.